This passage covers 19 T cell receptor beta chains from one sample sequenced in a study of T cell responses to AZD1222 COVID-19 vaccine. Libraries were prepared by immunoSEQ multiplex PCR; TCRdb keeps only in-frame clonotypes and omits some of them. Of over 80,000 clones in the sample, about 89% were seen once. Sequenced here: peripheral blood, sampled 28 days after the second AZD1222 dose. Every receptor here comes from an adult who received the AZD1222 COVID-19 vaccine.

J is TRBJ1-6 and V is TRBV28; D possibly corresponds to TRBD1 (5 bases). Per germline, CDR1 MDHEN and CDR2 SYDVKM. This CDR3 region has 15 residues. V gave up 4 bases and J gave up 3 bases, with 10 bases separating them. CDR3 amino acids: CASSSRGLYNSPLHF. The CDR3 coding sequence is TGTGCCAGCAGTTCTAGGGGTCTCTATAATTCACCCCTCCACTTT.

The chain couples TRBV4-1 to TRBJ2-1; 15 positions match TRBD2. Unmatched junction bases numbered 16, after V lost 2 bases and J lost 5 bases. CDR1 and CDR2 from the germline V gene are MGHRA and YSYEKL. This CDR3 has 21 residues. This CDR3 is CASSQLMAGTSGRPMDNEQFF. As DNA, the CDR3 is TGCGCCAGCAGCCAACTAATGGCCGGGACTAGCGGGAGGCCCATGGACAATGAGCAGTTCTTC.

This chain links TRBV5-1 with TRBJ2-2; the match to TRBD2 covers 12 bases. CDR3 length equals 18 residues. V trimming: 2 bases; J trimming: 1 base; junction bases outside the gene matches: 6. Looked up from germline, CDR1 is SGHRS and CDR2 is YFSETQ. In DNA, the CDR3 is TGCGCCAGCAGCTTATTGACTAGCGGGAGAGTGAACACCGGGGAGCTGTTTTTT. It translates to CASSLLTSGRVNTGELFF.

As to this clone: This is likely a read error, given that the CDR3 carries no conserved phenylalanine or tryptophan at its end. It is unclear where the CDR3 begins or ends on the DNA, so no DNA is shown, and the CDR3 is as TCRdb lists it. V usage is TRBV7-9 and J usage is TRBJ1-2; TRBD1 is the table's D call, not checked against the DNA. The CDR3 is 12 residues long, ends included. CDR1 and CDR2 from the germline V gene are SEHNR and FQNEAQ (reference sequence). CDR3 amino acids: CASSLGQGLPAV.

J is TRBJ1-4 and V is TRBV16; D is uncertain. Between the trimmed V and J ends, which lost 4 bases and 10 bases, there was a span of 13 bases. This CDR3 comprises 13 residues. Germline V gene sequence: CDR1 KGHSY, CDR2 FQNENV. The CDR3: CASSRDRPVKLFF. The CDR3 DNA reads TGTGCCAGCAGCCGGGATAGGCCAGTAAAACTGTTTTTT.

The sample holds a few counts of this clone. The J gene is TRBJ1-5, the V gene TRBV6-6, with D perhaps TRBD1 (5 bases). Germline assignment: CDR1 MNHNY and CDR2 SVGAGI (reference sequence). The CDR3 loop spans 15 amino acids. V lost 5 bases and J lost 8, with 19 bases in between. The CDR3 DNA sequence: TGTGCCAGCAGTAAGGGGACCGGCTTCTCGGAGCCCCAGCATTTT. It yields the protein CASSKGTGFSEPQHF.

This rearrangement joins TRBV18 to TRBJ2-7; D is undetermined. This CDR3 is built from 12 residues. The ends were cut back, 6 bases at V and 7 bases at J, with 13 bases in the middle. Germline CDR1 is KGHSH and CDR2 is LQKENI. CDR3 DNA sequence: TGTGCCAGCTCCCCGCAGCCCGTGGAGCAGTACTTC. It yields the protein CASSPQPVEQYF.

This clone was seen only once. The CDR3 reads CASTEEAGTGELFF. CDR3 nucleotides: TGTGCCAGCACCGAGGAAGCGGGCACCGGGGAGCTGTTTTTT. The chain is built from TRBV28 and TRBJ2-2, with D maybe TRBD2 (6 bases). Germline V gene lookup returns CDR1 MDHEN and CDR2 SYDVKM. The CDR3 runs 14 residues. V shed 7 bases and J shed 4 bases, with 13 bases lying between them.

The chain employs TRBV28 and TRBJ1-5; D is possibly TRBD1 (5 bases). The CDR3 runs 14 residues. CDR1 MDHEN and CDR2 SYDVKM come from the germline V gene. V gave up 1 base and J gave up 4 bases, with 8 bases separating them. The CDR3 nucleotides are TGTGCCAGCAGTTTATATAAGGGGAATCAGCCCCAGCATTTT. Encoded protein: CASSLYKGNQPQHF.

The CDR3 nucleotides read TGTGCCAGCAGCCCCGCCGGGACATGGTTGAACGAGCAGTACTTC. Translation gives CASSPAGTWLNEQYF. The chain employs TRBV7-9 and TRBJ2-7, with D possibly matching TRBD1 (6 bases). Trimming took off 5 bases at V and 5 bases at J, with 19 bases between the two ends. Germline-derived CDR1 and CDR2 are SEHNR and FQNEAQ (reference sequence). The CDR3 covers 15 residues.

This sequence joins TRBV15 and TRBJ2-7; 7 bases agree with TRBD1. The length of the CDR3 is 13 residues. The ends lost 5 bases at V and 2 bases at J; junction bases unmatched: 3. The germline CDR1 and CDR2 sequences are LNHNV and YYDKDF (reference sequence). In nucleotides, the CDR3 is TGTGCCACCAGCCCGGACAGGACCTACGAGCAGTACTTC. Protein sequence: CATSPDRTYEQYF.

The V and J genes are TRBV29-1 and TRBJ2-1; 12 bases are a match to TRBD2. V dropped 4 bases and J dropped 5; count of bases not matched to a gene: 9. Germline V CDR1 and CDR2: SQVTM, ANQGSEA. This CDR3 is built from 16 residues. CDR3 amino acids: CSVVPRLAGVHNEQFF. CDR3 DNA: TGCAGCGTTGTTCCGAGACTAGCGGGAGTCCACAATGAGCAGTTCTTC.

The chain uses TRBV5-4 and TRBJ2-7, with 9 bases fitting TRBD2. V gave up 4 bases and J gave up 4 bases; unmatched junction bases: 6. The CDR3 consists of 14 residues. Per germline, CDR1 SGHNT and CDR2 YYREEE (reference sequence). The CDR3 DNA is TGTGCCAGCAGCACCGGGACTAGCAGATACGAGCAGTACTTC. Translating it yields CASSTGTSRYEQYF.

The J gene is TRBJ1-1, the V gene TRBV7-2; TRBD1 might be the D (5 bases). The V end lost 3 bases, the J end lost 0 bases, and 11 bases lay between the germline ends. Germline assignment: CDR1 SGHTA and CDR2 FQGNSA. This CDR3 region has 15 residues. The CDR3 bases are TGTGCCAGCAGCTTCGCGGGACCCCTGAACACTGAAGCTTTCTTT. As protein: CASSFAGPLNTEAFF.

The chain carries TRBV3-1 (or the pseudogene TRBV3-2) and TRBJ2-7; the D gene is possibly TRBD2 (6 bases). With 4 bases removed from V and 9 bases from J, the gap between germline ends came to 22 bases. This CDR3 region has 15 residues. CDR1 and CDR2 (germline): LGHDT, YNNKEL (reference sequence). The CDR3 loop reads CASSPPGESLRGQYF. Written as DNA, the CDR3 is TGTGCCAGCAGCCCCCCGGGGGAGTCGCTACGAGGGCAGTACTTC.

Comments on this clone: The junction departs from germline at one end; a sequencing error may be responsible. The chain has TRBV6-1 and TRBJ1-6; D uncertain. The germline V gene encodes CDR1 MNHNS and CDR2 SASEGT. The CDR3 consists of 13 residues. The CDR3 spells CASREGTNSPLHF. The CDR3 region has the DNA TGTGCCAGCAGGGAAGGAACGAATTCACCCCTCCACTTT.

V usage is TRBV6-5 and J usage is TRBJ2-5; unclear D gene. Germline CDR1 and CDR2: MNHEY and SVGAGI. V was pared by 0 bases and J by 2 bases, with 10 bases between. The CDR3 is made up of 15 amino acids. The chain's CDR3 is CASSYSAGFQETQYF. CDR3 nucleotides: TGTGCCAGCAGTTACTCGGCAGGTTTTCAAGAGACCCAGTACTTC.

The chain couples TRBV19 to TRBJ2-1; TRBD2 is a possible D gene (6 bases). V was pared by 1 base and J by 4 bases, with 14 bases between. Germline V gene data show CDR1 as LNHDA and CDR2 as SQIVND (reference sequence). This CDR3 contains 16 residues. In nucleotides, the CDR3 is TGTGCCAGTAGTATAGGACGGGCGGGAAAGTACAATGAGCAGTTCTTC. Its protein product is CASSIGRAGKYNEQFF.

The chain couples TRBV25-1 to TRBJ1-2; TRBD1 agrees at 9 bases. This CDR3 spans 13 amino acids. Germline lookup yields CDR1 MGHDK and CDR2 SYGVNS. V lost 7 bases and J lost 6; bases outside the gene matches: 6. The DNA for the CDR3 is TGTGCCAGCACCGCGACAGGGGGACATGGCTACACCTTC. This sequence encodes CASTATGGHGYTF.